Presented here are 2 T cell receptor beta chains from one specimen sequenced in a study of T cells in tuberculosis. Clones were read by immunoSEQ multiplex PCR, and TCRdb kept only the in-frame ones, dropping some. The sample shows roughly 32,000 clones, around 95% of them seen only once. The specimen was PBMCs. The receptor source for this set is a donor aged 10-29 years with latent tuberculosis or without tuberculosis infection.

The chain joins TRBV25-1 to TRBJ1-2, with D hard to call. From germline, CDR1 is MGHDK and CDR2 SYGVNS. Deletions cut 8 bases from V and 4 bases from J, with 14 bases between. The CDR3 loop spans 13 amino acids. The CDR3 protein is CASLSPSSYGYTF. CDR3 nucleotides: TGTGCCAGCTTGTCTCCTTCCTCCTATGGCTACACCTTC.

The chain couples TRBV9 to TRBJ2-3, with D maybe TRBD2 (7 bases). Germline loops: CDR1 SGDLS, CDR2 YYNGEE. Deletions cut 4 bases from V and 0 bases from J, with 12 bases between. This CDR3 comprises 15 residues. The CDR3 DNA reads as TGTGCCAGCAGCCCTGGGGGGGCCAGCACAGATACGCAGTATTTT. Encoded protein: CASSPGGASTDTQYF.